This TCR beta chain is drawn from a study of control samples from healthy donors and cancer patients. The V end lost 1 base, the J end lost 3 bases, and 7 bases lay between the germline ends. Germline V lookup: CDR1 SGHNT, CDR2 YYREEE (reference sequence). The CDR3 sequence is 14 residues long. Clones were sequenced by immunoSEQ multiplex PCR, and TCRdb holds only the in-frame ones, with some missing. The data contain hundreds of thousands of clones, approximately 80% of them seen just once; the ten biggest clones take up less than 15%. V is TRBV5-4 and J is TRBJ1-4; D possibly corresponds to TRBD1 (5 bases). The receptor comes from a woman aged 60-75 years with lung cancer. Material for sequencing was PBMCs. Here the CDR3 reads CASSLQGSNEKLFF. Here the CDR3 DNA reads TGTGCCAGCAGCTTGCAGGGATCTAATGAAAAACTGTTTTTT.